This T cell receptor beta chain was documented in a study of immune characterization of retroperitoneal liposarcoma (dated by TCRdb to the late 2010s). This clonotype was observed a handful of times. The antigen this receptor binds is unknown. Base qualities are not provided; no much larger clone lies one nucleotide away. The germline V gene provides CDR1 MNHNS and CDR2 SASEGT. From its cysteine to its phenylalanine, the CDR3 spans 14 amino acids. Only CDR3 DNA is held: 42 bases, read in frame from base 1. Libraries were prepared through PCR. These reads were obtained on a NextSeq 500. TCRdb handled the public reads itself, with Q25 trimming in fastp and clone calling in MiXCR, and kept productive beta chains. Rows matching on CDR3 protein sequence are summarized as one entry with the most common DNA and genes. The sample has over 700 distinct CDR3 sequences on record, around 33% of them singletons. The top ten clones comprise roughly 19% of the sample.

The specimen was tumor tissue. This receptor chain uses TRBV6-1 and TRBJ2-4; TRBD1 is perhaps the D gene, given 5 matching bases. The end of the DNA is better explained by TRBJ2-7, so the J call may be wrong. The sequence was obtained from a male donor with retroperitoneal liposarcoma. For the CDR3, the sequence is CASSLIGVPYEQYF. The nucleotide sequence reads TGTGCCAGCAGCTTGATAGGGGTACCGTACGAGCAGTACTTC.